This record looks at one T cell receptor beta chain sequence and its context. Its antigen is unknown. The data were obtained in a study of T cell responses to AZD1222 COVID-19 vaccine. Study-level points and caveats: A mostly white British donor set with more females was recruited, and clonal diversity was possibly underestimated. All repertoire sampling was performed exclusively after the peak T cell response. Epitopes outside B.1.351 and B.1.1.7 mutated regions reportedly drew nearly half of spike TCRs.

Trimming took off 0 bases at V and 4 bases at J, with 9 bases between the two ends. The CDR3 spans 13 residues. CDR1 and CDR2 (germline): GTSNPN, SVGIG (reference sequence). Second doses that came at about 4 or about 12 weeks were put together. Profiled with immunoSEQ multiplex PCR; TCRdb holds only in-frame clones, not every one. This table holds tens of thousands of clones, around 93% found once. This sequence originates from an adult who received the AZD1222 COVID-19 vaccine. The specimen was peripheral blood, collected 28 days after the second AZD1222 dose. This sequence joins TRBV30 and TRBJ1-2; D is perhaps TRBD1 (6 bases). The CDR3, as DNA: TGTGCCTGGAGTGTGGGACACCTCTATGGCTACACCTTC. Translated: CAWSVGHLYGYTF. The variable domain in full, with the rest retrieved from reference TRBV30 and TRBJ1-2, is SQTIHQWPATLVQPVGSPLSLECTVEGTSNPNLYWYRQAAGRGLQLLFYSVGIGQISSEVPQNLSASRPQDRQFILSSKKLLLSDSGFYLCAWSVGHLYGYTFGSGTRLTVV.